A single sample gave rise to the 3 T cell receptor beta chains below, sequenced in a study of shared clonotypes between healthy human individuals. Clones were read by immunoSEQ multiplex PCR, and TCRdb kept only the in-frame ones, dropping some. Among about 640,000 clones listed, 60% to 80% were seen once. The sample taken for sequencing was memory CD4+ T cells sorted from blood. Subset described: CD45RA-negative fraction. These receptors came from a woman in her 30s in good health.

This clone was counted only a few times. The chain uses TRBV7-9 and TRBJ2-1; D uncertain. Trimming cost V 4 bases and J 4 bases, with 5 bases left between them. Germline V lookup: CDR1 SEHNR, CDR2 FQNEAQ (reference sequence). This CDR3 is built from 12 residues. CDR3 amino acids: CASSSLYNEQFF. CDR3 nucleotides: TGTGCCAGCAGCTCCTTATACAATGAGCAGTTCTTC.

The rearrangement uses TRBV5-1 and TRBJ2-7, with 12 nucleotides matching TRBD2. Losses at the gene ends were 8 bases for V and 9 bases for J; bases not matched to a gene: 15. This CDR3 comprises 15 residues. Per the germline V gene, CDR1 is SGHRS and CDR2 is YFSETQ. CDR3 amino acids: CASSTGELAGGGQYF. The CDR3 nucleotides are TGCGCCAGTTCGACAGGAGAACTAGCGGGAGGAGGGCAGTACTTC.

J is TRBJ2-5 and V is TRBV10-3; 8 bases are shared with TRBD1. The CDR3 totals 15 residues. The V and J ends lost 5 bases and 5 bases, in that order; junction bases with no gene match: 10. Germline V lookup: CDR1 ENHRY, CDR2 SYGVKD. The CDR3, as DNA: TGTGCCATCAGTTCATCAGGGGGCGCCAGGGAGACCCAGTACTTC. Translating gives CAISSSGGARETQYF.